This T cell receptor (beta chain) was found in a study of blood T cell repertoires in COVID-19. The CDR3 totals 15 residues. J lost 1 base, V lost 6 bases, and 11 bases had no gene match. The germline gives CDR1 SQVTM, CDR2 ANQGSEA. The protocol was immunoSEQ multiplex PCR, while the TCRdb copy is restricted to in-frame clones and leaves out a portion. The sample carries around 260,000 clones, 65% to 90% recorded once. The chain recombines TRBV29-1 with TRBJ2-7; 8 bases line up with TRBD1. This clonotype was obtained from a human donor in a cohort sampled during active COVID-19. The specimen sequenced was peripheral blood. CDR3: CSVRDTGGRSYEQYF. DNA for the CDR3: TGCAGCGTCCGTGACACAGGGGGAAGATCCTACGAGCAGTACTTC.